Below are 19 T cell receptor beta chains sequenced from a single sample in a study of blood T cells in healthy people across ages. Alongside a J-beta primer mix, a sample-barcoded 5' primer served in a second PCR lasting about 7 to 12 cycles. TCRdb redid the calling of the 5' RACE reads with MiXCR, one entry per CDR3 protein. There are about 730,000 distinct CDR3 sequences in the sample; roughly 47% occur only once, and 20% to 25% lies in the top ten. Specimen: blood. These TCRs come from a woman aged 55-70 years in good health.

To note about this clonotype: An end of the junction differs from the germline gene, which may be a read error. V and J are TRBV7-2 and TRBJ2-7; the D gene could be TRBD1 or TRBD2 (5 bases each). This CDR3 region has 14 residues. Germline CDR1 reads SGHTA; CDR2 reads FQGNSA. CDR3 residues: CASSLMGPSYGQYF. The CDR3 coding sequence is TGTGCCAGCAGTCTCATGGGACCCAGCTACGGGCAGTACTTC.

This clonotype was counted at least ten times. The gene calls are TRBV3-1 and TRBJ2-1; 8 bases fit TRBD2. The CDR3 length is 15 residues. Germline CDR1 is LGHDT and CDR2 is YNNKEL (reference sequence). V lost 4 bases and J lost 6; bases outside the gene matches: 8. The CDR3 region has the DNA TGTGCCAGCAGCCCCCTCAGCGGGGGAGGCAATGAGCAGTTCTTC. Its translation: CASSPLSGGGNEQFF.

Many counts were recorded for this clonotype. The V call is TRBV6-2 or TRBV6-3, the J call TRBJ2-5; 7 nucleotides line up with TRBD2. Germline CDR1 reads MNHEY; CDR2 reads SVGEGT. The CDR3 is made up of 14 amino acids. J was trimmed by 5 bases and V by 4 bases; bases with no gene match: 7. CDR3 DNA: TGTGCCAGCAGTTCCGGACCAGCGGGGGAGACCCAGTACTTC. Its protein product is CASSSGPAGETQYF.

The rearrangement uses TRBV7-9 and TRBJ1-1, with 8 bases matching TRBD1. Germline V gene lookup returns CDR1 SEHNR and CDR2 FQNEAQ (reference sequence). The trim removed 2 bases at V and 0 bases at J, leaving 11 bases unmatched. CDR3 length equals 18 residues. CDR3 coding DNA: TGTGCCAGCAGCTTAAGTGGACAGGGTAAATCGATGAACACTGAAGCTTTCTTT. Protein: CASSLSGQGKSMNTEAFF. The entire variable domain, with the rest obtained from reference TRBV7-9 and TRBJ1-1, is as follows: DTGVSQNPRHKITKRGQNVTFRCDPISEHNRLYWYRQTLGQGPEFLTYFQNEAQLEKSRLLSDRFSAERPKGSFSTLEIQRTEQGDSAMYLCASSLSGQGKSMNTEAFFGQGTRLTVV.

The chain recombines TRBV6-1 with TRBJ1-5, with D hard to call. Trimming pared 3 bases from V and 6 bases from J, leaving 6 bases between. CDR1 MNHNS and CDR2 SASEGT come from the germline V gene. The CDR3 is 12 residues long. The CDR3 spells CASSDPSQPQHF. The CDR3 DNA follows: TGTGCCAGCAGTGACCCAAGTCAGCCCCAGCATTTT.

This sequence joins TRBV18 and TRBJ1-4, with unresolved D. Per the germline V gene, CDR1 is KGHSH and CDR2 is LQKENI. The CDR3 spans 15 residues. V was pared by 0 bases and J by 5 bases, with 10 bases between. CDR3 in amino acids: CASSPPVSRNEKLFF. In DNA, the CDR3 is TGTGCCAGCTCACCACCGGTGTCTAGGAATGAAAAACTGTTTTTT.

The rearrangement uses TRBV7-3 and TRBJ2-5; D is undetermined. Per the germline V gene, CDR1 is SGHTA and CDR2 is FQGTGA. This CDR3 region has 13 residues. The V end lost 2 bases, the J end lost 11 bases, and 15 bases lay between the germline ends. The CDR3: CASSLSNYNEQYF. DNA for the CDR3: TGTGCCAGCAGCTTATCAAACTACAATGAGCAGTACTTC. The whole variable domain, remainder taken from reference TRBV7-3 and TRBJ2-5, is GAGVSQTPSNKVTEKGKYVELRCDPISGHTALYWYRQSLGQGPEFLIYFQGTGAADDSGLPNDRFFAVRPEGSVSTLKIQRTERGDSAVYLCASSLSNYNEQYFGPGTRLLVL.

This chain links TRBV5-1 with TRBJ2-5; TRBD1 or TRBD2 may be the D gene (5 bases each). The CDR3 loop spans 15 amino acids. Germline CDR1 is SGHRS and CDR2 is YFSETQ. V was clipped by 1 base and J by 11 bases, with 21 bases between them. The CDR3 bases are TGCGCCAGCAGCTTGCTGTCGGGGCAGTTTAATGAGCAGTACTTC. It encodes CASSLLSGQFNEQYF. The full variable domain, its missing parts supplied by reference TRBV5-1 and TRBJ2-5, is KAGVTQTPRYLIKTRGQQVTLSCSPISGHRSVSWYQQTPGQGLQFLFEYFSETQRNKGNFPGRFSGRQFSNSRSEMNVSTLELGDSALYLCASSLLSGQFNEQYFGPGTRLLVL.

A remark on this clonotype: This may come from a read error, since a much larger clone is one base off. This chain connects TRBV10-3 to TRBJ2-7; weak D call: TRBD2 (5 bases). This CDR3 contains 14 residues. Trimming took 2 bases from V and 1 from J, leaving 9 bases between them. Germline assignment: CDR1 ENHRY and CDR2 SYGVKD. CDR3 sequence: CAISEGGLSYEQYF. CDR3 in DNA: TGTGCCATCAGTGAGGGCGGGTTATCCTACGAGCAGTACTTC.

This clonotype was picked up many times. J is TRBJ2-1 and V is TRBV4-2, with a possible D match to TRBD2 (7 bases). CDR3 length equals 17 residues. Trimming removed 0 bases from V and 7 bases from J, with 19 bases in between. Germline V gene data show CDR1 as LGHNA and CDR2 as YNFKEQ. CDR3 sequence: CASSQDGGGPRGNEQFF. The CDR3 DNA is TGTGCCAGCAGCCAAGACGGCGGGGGCCCCCGAGGGAATGAGCAGTTCTTC.

The rearrangement joins TRBV30 to TRBJ1-2; 7 bases fit TRBD1. Per germline, CDR1 GTSNPN and CDR2 SVGIG (reference sequence). Trimming at V came to 5 bases and at J to 8 bases, leaving 14 bases not matched to a gene. The CDR3 is 14 amino acids. The CDR3 sequence is CAWALLQGPRGYTF. The DNA for the CDR3 is TGTGCCTGGGCCCTTCTACAGGGGCCCAGAGGCTACACCTTC. Variable domain in full (rest from reference TRBV30 and TRBJ1-2): SQTIHQWPATLVQPVGSPLSLECTVEGTSNPNLYWYRQAAGRGLQLLFYSVGIGQISSEVPQNLSASRPQDRQFILSSKKLLLSDSGFYLCAWALLQGPRGYTFGSGTRLTVV.

This sequence joins TRBV3-1 and TRBJ1-6; no clear D gene. The CDR3 is 14 residues long. Germline values: CDR1 LGHDT, CDR2 YNNKEL (reference sequence). V shed 3 bases and J shed 5 bases, with 8 bases lying between them. CDR3 nucleotides: TGTGCCAGCAGCCATCCCCAGAATAATTCACCCCTCCACTTT. Its translation is CASSHPQNNSPLHF.

This chain joins TRBV6-6 and TRBJ1-5; 8 bases fit TRBD1. CDR3 size: 14 residues. J was trimmed by 9 bases and V by 6 bases; bases with no gene match: 10. CDR1 and CDR2 (germline): MNHNY, SVGAGI (reference sequence). CDR3 coding DNA: TGTGCCAGCAGCTCGGGACAGGAGTTTGGGCCCCAGCATTTT. Translated, it gives CASSSGQEFGPQHF.

This clonotype was recorded at least ten times. The chain is built from TRBV29-1 and TRBJ2-1; possibly TRBD1 for D (5 bases). V was clipped by 3 bases and J by 3 bases, with 9 bases between them. Germline V gene data show CDR1 as SQVTM and CDR2 as ANQGSEA. The CDR3 contains 13 residues. DNA for the CDR3: TGCAGCGTTGACAGGGTCGGCTACAATGAGCAGTTCTTC. Protein sequence: CSVDRVGYNEQFF.

This clonotype was seen only a few times. This chain connects TRBV7-3 to TRBJ2-3, with a possible D match to TRBD2 (6 bases). The CDR3 has 15 residues. In germline, CDR1 is SGHTA, CDR2 FQGTGA. V was cut by 3 bases and J by 8 bases, with 18 bases left in between. CDR3: CASSFDTQSSVTQYF. The CDR3 coding sequence is TGTGCCAGCAGCTTCGACACCCAATCTAGCGTTACGCAGTATTTT. Full variable domain (missing parts from reference TRBV7-3 and TRBJ2-3): GAGVSQTPSNKVTEKGKYVELRCDPISGHTALYWYRQSLGQGPEFLIYFQGTGAADDSGLPNDRFFAVRPEGSVSTLKIQRTERGDSAVYLCASSFDTQSSVTQYFGPGTRLTVL.

The chain carries TRBV6-6 and TRBJ2-1, with 10 positions matching TRBD1. The CDR3 length is 15 residues. CDR1 is MNHNY and CDR2 is SVGAGI in the germline V gene (reference sequence). Trimming cost V 6 bases and J 4 bases; bases outside gene matches: 6. In DNA, the CDR3 is TGTGCCAGCAGCCGGGACAGGGGTAATTACAATGAGCAGTTCTTC. This encodes CASSRDRGNYNEQFF.

CDR3 amino acids: CSARGTGYFQYF. The DNA of the CDR3 is TGCAGTGCTAGAGGGACAGGGTATTTTCAGTACTTC. V gene TRBV20-1 combines with J gene TRBJ2-5, with 8 bases lining up with TRBD1. The germline CDR1 and CDR2 sequences are DFQATT and SNEGSKA (reference sequence). This CDR3 is 12 amino acids long. The junction had 6 bases not matched to a gene; V was cut back by 1 base and J by 11 bases.

Ten or more counts support this clonotype. The chain employs TRBV27 and TRBJ2-7; 12 bases are a match to TRBD2. The J segment lost 0 bases and the V segment lost 3 bases, leaving 6 bases of the junction unmatched. The germline V gene has CDR1 MNHEY and CDR2 SMNVEV (reference sequence). The CDR3 runs to 17 residues. CDR3 coding DNA: TGTGCCAGCAGTTTGGCTAGCGGGAGGGAGATCTCCTACGAGCAGTACTTC. Its translation: CASSLASGREISYEQYF.

This clonotype has just a few counts. This sequence joins TRBV9 and TRBJ2-2, with D possibly being TRBD1 (5 bases). V was trimmed by 3 bases and J by 6 bases, leaving 9 bases between them. Germline V gene data show CDR1 as SGDLS and CDR2 as YYNGEE. This CDR3 has 13 residues. The CDR3 here is CASSDQGSGELFF. The CDR3 bases are TGTGCCAGCAGCGACCAGGGCTCCGGGGAGCTGTTTTTT.